This TCR beta chain was obtained from a study of T cell repertoires in cytomegalovirus infection. Study overall: Public TCR beta signatures provided an indication of both CMV infection and a matching HLA type.

This CDR3 contains 14 residues. Germline assignment: CDR1 SGHTA and CDR2 FQGNSA. Trimming shortened V by 4 bases and J by 4 bases, and 10 bases separated the two germline ends. This clonotype was recorded many times. The target antigen is unknown. TCRdb reanalysed the reads using MiXCR and keeps one entry per CDR3 protein. The table includes some 920,000 distinct CDR3 sequences, 25% to 40% detected once. Study-wide results and limits: Public TCR beta family frequency separated CMV-and-HLA carriers, including in an independent cohort.

The sequence derives from a human donor in good health (CMV status not recorded). Some clones in this sample may be carry-over from other donors' samples. The sample was cultured CD8+ T cells from PBMCs, taken from culture after CMV antigen stimulation. The genes are TRBV7-2 and TRBJ1-4; tentatively, D is TRBD1 (5 bases). The CDR3 loop is CASSSGTGNEKLFF. CDR3 nucleotide sequence: TGTGCCAGCAGCTCCGGGACCGGTAATGAAAAACTGTTTTTT.